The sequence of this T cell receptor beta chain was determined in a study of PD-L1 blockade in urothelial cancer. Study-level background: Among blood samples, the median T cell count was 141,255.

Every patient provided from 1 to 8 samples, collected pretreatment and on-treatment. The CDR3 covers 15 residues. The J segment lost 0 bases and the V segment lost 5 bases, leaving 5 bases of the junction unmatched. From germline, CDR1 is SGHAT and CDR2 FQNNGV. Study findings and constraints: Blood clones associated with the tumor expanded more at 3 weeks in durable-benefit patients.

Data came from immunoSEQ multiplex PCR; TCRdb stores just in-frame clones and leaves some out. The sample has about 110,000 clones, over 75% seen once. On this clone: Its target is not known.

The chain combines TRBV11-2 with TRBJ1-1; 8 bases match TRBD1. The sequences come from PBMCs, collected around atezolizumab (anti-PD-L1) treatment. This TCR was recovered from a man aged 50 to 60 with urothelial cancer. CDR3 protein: CASSQGQGMNTEAFF. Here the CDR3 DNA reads TGTGCCAGCAGCCAAGGACAGGGAATGAACACTGAAGCTTTCTTT.